This TCR beta chain is drawn from a study of blood T cell repertoires in COVID-19. Sequenced by immunoSEQ multiplex PCR; TCRdb stores in-frame clones only, minus some. This sample has fewer than 300,000 clones, with roughly 85% found just once. The clonotype comes from a woman under 30 with acute or convalescent COVID-19. Specimen: peripheral blood.

The CDR3 region is CASTALGDWNTEAFF. The DNA for the CDR3 is TGTGCCAGTACCGCCCTAGGCGATTGGAACACTGAAGCTTTCTTT. The chain has TRBV19 and TRBJ1-1; D unresolved. Looked up from germline, CDR1 is LNHDA and CDR2 is SQIVND (reference sequence). The CDR3 spans 15 residues. Trimming took 7 bases from V and 1 from J, leaving 16 bases between them.